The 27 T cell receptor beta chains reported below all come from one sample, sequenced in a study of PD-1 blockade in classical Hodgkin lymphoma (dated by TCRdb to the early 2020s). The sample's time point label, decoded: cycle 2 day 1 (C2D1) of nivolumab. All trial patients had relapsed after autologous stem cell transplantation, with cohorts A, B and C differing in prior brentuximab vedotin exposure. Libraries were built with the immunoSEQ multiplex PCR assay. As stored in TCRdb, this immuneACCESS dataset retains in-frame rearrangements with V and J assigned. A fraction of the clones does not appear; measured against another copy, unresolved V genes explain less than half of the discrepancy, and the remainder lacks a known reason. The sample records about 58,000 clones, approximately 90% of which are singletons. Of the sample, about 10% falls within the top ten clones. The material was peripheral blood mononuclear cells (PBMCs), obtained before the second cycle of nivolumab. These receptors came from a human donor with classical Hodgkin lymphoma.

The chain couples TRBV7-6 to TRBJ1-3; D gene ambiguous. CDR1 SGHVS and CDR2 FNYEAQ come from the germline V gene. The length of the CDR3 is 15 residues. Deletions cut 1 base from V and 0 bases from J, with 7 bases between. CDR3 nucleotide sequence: TGTGCCAGCAGCTTAGAACCGATCTCTGGAAACACCATATATTTT. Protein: CASSLEPISGNTIYF. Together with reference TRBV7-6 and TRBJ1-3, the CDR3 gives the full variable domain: GAGVSQSPRYKVTKRGQDVALRCDPISGHVSLYWYRQALGQGPEFLTYFNYEAQQDKSGLPNDRFSAERPEGSISTLTIQRTEQRDSAMYRCASSLEPISGNTIYFGEGSWLTVV.

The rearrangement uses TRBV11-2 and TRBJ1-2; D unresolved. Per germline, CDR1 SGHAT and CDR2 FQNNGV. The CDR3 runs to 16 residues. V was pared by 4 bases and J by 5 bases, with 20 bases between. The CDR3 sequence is CASSSQDTSRVYGYTF. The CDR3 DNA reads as TGTGCCAGCAGCTCACAAGACACCTCTAGGGTTTATGGCTACACCTTC. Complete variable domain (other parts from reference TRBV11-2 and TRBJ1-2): EAGVAQSPRYKIIEKRQSVAFWCNPISGHATLYWYQQILGQGPKLLIQFQNNGVVDDSQLPKDRFSAERLKGVDSTLKIQPAKLEDSAVYLCASSSQDTSRVYGYTFGSGTRLTVV.

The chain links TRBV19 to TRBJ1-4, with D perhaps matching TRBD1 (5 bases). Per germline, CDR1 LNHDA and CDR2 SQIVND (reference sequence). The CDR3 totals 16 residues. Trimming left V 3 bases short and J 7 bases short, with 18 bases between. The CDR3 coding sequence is TGTGCCAGTAGTATGGGGTCAGGGCAGGGTGGTGAAAAACTGTTTTTT. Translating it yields CASSMGSGQGGEKLFF.

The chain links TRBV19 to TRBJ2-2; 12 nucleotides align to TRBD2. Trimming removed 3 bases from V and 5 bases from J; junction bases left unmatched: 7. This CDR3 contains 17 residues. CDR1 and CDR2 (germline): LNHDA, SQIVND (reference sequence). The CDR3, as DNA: TGTGCCAGTAGTATCCTCCTAGCGGGAGGGGATACCGGGGAGCTGTTTTTT. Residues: CASSILLAGGDTGELFF.

The CDR3 loop reads CASSERPNTGELFF. The CDR3 coding sequence is TGTGCCAGCAGTGAGCGCCCGAACACCGGGGAGCTGTTTTTT. The chain combines TRBV28 with TRBJ2-2; no reliable D call. The germline V gene encodes CDR1 MDHEN and CDR2 SYDVKM. The CDR3 totals 14 residues. V dropped 5 bases and J dropped 0 bases, with 7 bases sitting between them.

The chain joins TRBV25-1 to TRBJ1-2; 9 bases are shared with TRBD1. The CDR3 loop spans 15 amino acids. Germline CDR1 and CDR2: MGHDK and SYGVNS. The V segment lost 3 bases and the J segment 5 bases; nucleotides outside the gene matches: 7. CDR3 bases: TGTGCCAGCAGTGACCGTCCCGGGACAGGGTATGGCTACACCTTC. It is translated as CASSDRPGTGYGYTF.

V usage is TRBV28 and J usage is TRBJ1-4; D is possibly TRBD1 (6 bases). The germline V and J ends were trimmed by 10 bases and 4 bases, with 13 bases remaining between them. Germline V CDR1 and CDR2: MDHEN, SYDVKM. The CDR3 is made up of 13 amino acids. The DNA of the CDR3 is TGTGCCACCAATAGACAGGTTAATGAAAAACTGTTTTTT. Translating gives CATNRQVNEKLFF.

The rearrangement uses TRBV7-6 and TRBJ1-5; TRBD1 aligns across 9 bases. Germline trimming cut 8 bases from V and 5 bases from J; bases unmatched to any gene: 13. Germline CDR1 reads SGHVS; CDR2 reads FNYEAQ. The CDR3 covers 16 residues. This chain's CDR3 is CASAGAGQGIDQPQHF. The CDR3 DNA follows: TGTGCCAGCGCGGGAGCTGGACAGGGGATTGATCAGCCCCAGCATTTT.

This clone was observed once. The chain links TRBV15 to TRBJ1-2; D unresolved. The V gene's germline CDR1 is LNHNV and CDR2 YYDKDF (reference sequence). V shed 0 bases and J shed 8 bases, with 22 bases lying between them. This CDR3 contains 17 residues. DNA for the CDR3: TGTGCCACCAGCAGAGATGCGGATGAAACCTTCGTTATAGGCTACACCTTC. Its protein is CATSRDADETFVIGYTF.

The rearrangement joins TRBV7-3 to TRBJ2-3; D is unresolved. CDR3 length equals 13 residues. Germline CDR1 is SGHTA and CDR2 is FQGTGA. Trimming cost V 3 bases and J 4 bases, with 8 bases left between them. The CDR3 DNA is TGTGCCAGCAGCTTCAAGATTTCAGATACGCAGTATTTT. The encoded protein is CASSFKISDTQYF.

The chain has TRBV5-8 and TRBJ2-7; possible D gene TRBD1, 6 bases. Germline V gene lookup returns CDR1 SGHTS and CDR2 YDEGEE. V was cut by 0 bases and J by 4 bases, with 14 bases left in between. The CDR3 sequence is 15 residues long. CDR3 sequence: CASSLVARGEYEQYF. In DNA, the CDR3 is TGTGCCAGCAGCTTGGTTGCCAGGGGCGAATACGAGCAGTACTTC.

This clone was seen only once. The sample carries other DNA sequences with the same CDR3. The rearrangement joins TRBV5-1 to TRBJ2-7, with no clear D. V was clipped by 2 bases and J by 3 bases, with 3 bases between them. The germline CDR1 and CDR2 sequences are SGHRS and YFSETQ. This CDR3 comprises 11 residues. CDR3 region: CASSLNYEQYF. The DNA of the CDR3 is TGCGCCAGCAGCTTAAACTACGAGCAGTACTTC.

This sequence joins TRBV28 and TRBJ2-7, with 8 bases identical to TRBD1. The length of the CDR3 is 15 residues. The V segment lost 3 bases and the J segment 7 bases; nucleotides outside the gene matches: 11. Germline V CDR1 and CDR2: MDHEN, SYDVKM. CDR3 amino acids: CASSLSDRGLGEQYF. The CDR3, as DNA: TGTGCCAGCAGTTTGAGTGACAGGGGATTAGGGGAGCAGTACTTC.

The CDR3 coding sequence is TGCGCCAGCAGCTTGGTACAGGGATTGTACCAAGAGACCCAGTACTTC. Its translation is CASSLVQGLYQETQYF. The chain has TRBV5-1 and TRBJ2-5, with D perhaps matching TRBD1 (6 bases). The germline V gene encodes CDR1 SGHRS and CDR2 YFSETQ. V was clipped by 0 bases and J by 0 bases, with 12 bases between them. The CDR3 length is 16 residues.

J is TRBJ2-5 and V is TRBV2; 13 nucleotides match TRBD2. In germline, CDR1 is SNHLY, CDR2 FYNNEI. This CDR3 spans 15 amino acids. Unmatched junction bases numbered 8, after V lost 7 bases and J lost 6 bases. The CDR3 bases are TGTGCCAGCACCACTAGCGGGGGGGCCGTAAAGACCCAGTACTTC. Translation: CASTTSGGAVKTQYF.

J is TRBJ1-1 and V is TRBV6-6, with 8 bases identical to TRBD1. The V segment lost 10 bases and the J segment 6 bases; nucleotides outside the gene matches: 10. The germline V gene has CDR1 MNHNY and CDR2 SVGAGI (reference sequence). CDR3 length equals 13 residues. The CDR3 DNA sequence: TGTGCCATAAAGCCCCCGACAGGGGCTGAAGCTTTCTTT. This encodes CAIKPPTGAEAFF.

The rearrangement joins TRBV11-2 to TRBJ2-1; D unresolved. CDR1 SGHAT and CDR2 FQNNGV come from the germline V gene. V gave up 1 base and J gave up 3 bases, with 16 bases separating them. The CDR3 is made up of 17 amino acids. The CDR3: CASSLVFVTASYNEQFF. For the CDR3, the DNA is TGTGCCAGCAGCTTAGTCTTTGTGACGGCAAGCTACAATGAGCAGTTCTTC.

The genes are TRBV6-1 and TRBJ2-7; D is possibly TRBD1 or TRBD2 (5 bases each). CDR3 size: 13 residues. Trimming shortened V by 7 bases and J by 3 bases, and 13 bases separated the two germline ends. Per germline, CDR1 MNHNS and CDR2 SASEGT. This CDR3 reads CASKVGTDYEQYF. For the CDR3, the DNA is TGTGCCAGCAAGGTAGGGACCGACTACGAGCAGTACTTC.

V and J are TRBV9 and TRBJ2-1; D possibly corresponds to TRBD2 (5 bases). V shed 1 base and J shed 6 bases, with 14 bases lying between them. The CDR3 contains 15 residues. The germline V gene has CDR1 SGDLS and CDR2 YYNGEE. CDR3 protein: CASSVLASQGNEQFF. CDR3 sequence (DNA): TGTGCCAGCAGCGTACTAGCTTCTCAAGGCAATGAGCAGTTCTTC.

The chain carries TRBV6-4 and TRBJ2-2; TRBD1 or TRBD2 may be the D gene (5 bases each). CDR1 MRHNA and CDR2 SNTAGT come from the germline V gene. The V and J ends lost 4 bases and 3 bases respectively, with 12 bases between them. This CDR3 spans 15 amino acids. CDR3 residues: CASSATGRDTGELFF. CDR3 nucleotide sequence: TGTGCCAGCAGTGCTACGGGGCGGGACACCGGGGAGCTGTTTTTT.

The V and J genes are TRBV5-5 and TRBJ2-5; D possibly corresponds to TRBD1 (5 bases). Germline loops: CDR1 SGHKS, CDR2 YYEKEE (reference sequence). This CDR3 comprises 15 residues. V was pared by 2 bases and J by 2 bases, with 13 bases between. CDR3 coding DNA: TGTGCCAGCAGCTTATTTGTCCAGGGACAAGAGACCCAGTACTTC. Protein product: CASSLFVQGQETQYF.

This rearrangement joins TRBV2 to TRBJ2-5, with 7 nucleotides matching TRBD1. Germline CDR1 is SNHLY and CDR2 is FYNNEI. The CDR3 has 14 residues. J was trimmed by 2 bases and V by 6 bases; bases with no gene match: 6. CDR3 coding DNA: TGTGCCAGCAGCGTGACAGGGCATCAAGAGACCCAGTACTTC. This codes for CASSVTGHQETQYF.

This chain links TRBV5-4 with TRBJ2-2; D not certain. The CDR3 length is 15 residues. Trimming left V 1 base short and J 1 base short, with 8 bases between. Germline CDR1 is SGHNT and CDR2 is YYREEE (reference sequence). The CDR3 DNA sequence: TGTGCCAGCAGCTTGCAGGTTATGAACACCGGGGAGCTGTTTTTT. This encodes CASSLQVMNTGELFF.

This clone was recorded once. The CDR3 sequence is CASSVDSRQLPNTEAFF. In DNA, the CDR3 is TGTGCCAGCAGCGTAGATTCCCGACAGTTACCGAACACTGAAGCTTTCTTT. The V and J genes are TRBV9 and TRBJ1-1; a possible D gene is TRBD1 (5 bases). The CDR3 sequence is 17 residues long. V lost 0 bases to trimming and J lost 1 base, with 16 bases between them. Germline CDR1 and CDR2: SGDLS and YYNGEE.

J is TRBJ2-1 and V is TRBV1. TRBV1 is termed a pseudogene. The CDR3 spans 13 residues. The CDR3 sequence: CTSSQDCVGEQFF. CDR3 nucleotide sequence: TGCACCAGCAGCCAAGATTGTGTTGGTGAGCAGTTCTTC.

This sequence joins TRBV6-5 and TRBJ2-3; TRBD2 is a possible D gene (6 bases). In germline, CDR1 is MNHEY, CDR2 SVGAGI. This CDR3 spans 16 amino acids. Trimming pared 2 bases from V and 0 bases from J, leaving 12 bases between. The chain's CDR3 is CASSYTPRGSTDTQYF. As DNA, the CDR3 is TGTGCCAGCAGTTACACACCCCGGGGGAGCACAGATACGCAGTATTTT.

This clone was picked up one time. CDR3 sequence: CASSQPGTSNEQYF. In DNA, the CDR3 is TGCGCCAGCAGCCAACCCGGGACTAGCAACGAGCAGTACTTC. V is TRBV4-3 and J is TRBJ2-7, with TRBD2 identical over 9 bases. Looked up from germline, CDR1 is LGHNA and CDR2 is YSLEER. This CDR3 comprises 14 residues. Unmatched junction bases numbered 4, after V lost 2 bases and J lost 5 bases.